Given below is one T cell receptor (beta chain) in context. The sample comes from a study of T cell responses to AZD1222 COVID-19 vaccine. Trimming removed 1 base from V and 2 bases from J, with 9 bases in between. The CDR3 spans 14 residues. Germline lookup yields CDR1 SEHNR and CDR2 FQNEAQ (reference sequence). The repertoire was sequenced with immunoSEQ multiplex PCR; TCRdb's copy has only in-frame clones and lacks some. The sample comprises about 150,000 clones, 90% to 95% of which are singletons, and roughly 1.7% rests with the top ten. Sequences were derived from peripheral blood, sampled on day 0 of AZD1222 vaccination. The receptor's source is an adult in good health. The chain has TRBV7-9 and TRBJ2-7; the D is unclear. The CDR3 DNA reads TGTGCCAGCAGCTTAGGGTTAGGGACCTACGAGCAGTACTTC. Translating it yields CASSLGLGTYEQYF.